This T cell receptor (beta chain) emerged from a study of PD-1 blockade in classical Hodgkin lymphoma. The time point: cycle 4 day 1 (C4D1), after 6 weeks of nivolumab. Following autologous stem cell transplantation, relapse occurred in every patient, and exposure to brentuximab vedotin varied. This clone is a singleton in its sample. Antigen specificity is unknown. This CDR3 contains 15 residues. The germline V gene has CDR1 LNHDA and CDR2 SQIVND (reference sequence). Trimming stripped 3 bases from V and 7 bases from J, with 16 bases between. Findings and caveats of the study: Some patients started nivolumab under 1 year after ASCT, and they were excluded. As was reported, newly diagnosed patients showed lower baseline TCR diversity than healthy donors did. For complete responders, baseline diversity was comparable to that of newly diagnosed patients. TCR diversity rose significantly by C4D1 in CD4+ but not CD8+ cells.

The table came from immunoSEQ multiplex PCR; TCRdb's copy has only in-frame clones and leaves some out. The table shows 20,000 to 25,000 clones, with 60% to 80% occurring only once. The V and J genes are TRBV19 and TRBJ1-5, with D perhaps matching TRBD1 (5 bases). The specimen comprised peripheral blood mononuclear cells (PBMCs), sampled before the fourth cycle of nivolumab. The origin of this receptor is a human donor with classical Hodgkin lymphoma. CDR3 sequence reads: CASSMHTGLWQPQHF. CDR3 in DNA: TGTGCCAGTAGTATGCACACAGGTCTGTGGCAGCCCCAGCATTTT.